One TCR beta chain is described in this entry. This entry comes from a study of patients and donors after allogeneic stem cell transplantation. Each CDR3 protein gets one entry after TCRdb re-called the RT-PCR reads with MiXCR. This table has fewer than 250,000 distinct CDR3 sequences, roughly 13% appearing once. CDR1 and CDR2 from the germline V gene are LNHNV and YYDKDF (reference sequence). V gave up 0 bases and J gave up 8 bases, with 17 bases separating them. The CDR3 length is 15 residues. Sequencing input: blood, either unsorted or a sorted T cell fraction (not recorded which). The chain uses TRBV15 and TRBJ2-7, with a weak D call TRBD2 (6 bases). This receptor was taken from a human donor who was either an allogeneic HSCT recipient or a stem cell or donor lymphocyte infusion donor (not recorded which). It is not recorded whose cells these are; they may come from a transplant donor. CDR3: CATSRDRVGGVQQYF. Here the CDR3 DNA reads TGTGCCACCAGCAGAGATCGGGTGGGAGGTGTTCAGCAGTACTTC.